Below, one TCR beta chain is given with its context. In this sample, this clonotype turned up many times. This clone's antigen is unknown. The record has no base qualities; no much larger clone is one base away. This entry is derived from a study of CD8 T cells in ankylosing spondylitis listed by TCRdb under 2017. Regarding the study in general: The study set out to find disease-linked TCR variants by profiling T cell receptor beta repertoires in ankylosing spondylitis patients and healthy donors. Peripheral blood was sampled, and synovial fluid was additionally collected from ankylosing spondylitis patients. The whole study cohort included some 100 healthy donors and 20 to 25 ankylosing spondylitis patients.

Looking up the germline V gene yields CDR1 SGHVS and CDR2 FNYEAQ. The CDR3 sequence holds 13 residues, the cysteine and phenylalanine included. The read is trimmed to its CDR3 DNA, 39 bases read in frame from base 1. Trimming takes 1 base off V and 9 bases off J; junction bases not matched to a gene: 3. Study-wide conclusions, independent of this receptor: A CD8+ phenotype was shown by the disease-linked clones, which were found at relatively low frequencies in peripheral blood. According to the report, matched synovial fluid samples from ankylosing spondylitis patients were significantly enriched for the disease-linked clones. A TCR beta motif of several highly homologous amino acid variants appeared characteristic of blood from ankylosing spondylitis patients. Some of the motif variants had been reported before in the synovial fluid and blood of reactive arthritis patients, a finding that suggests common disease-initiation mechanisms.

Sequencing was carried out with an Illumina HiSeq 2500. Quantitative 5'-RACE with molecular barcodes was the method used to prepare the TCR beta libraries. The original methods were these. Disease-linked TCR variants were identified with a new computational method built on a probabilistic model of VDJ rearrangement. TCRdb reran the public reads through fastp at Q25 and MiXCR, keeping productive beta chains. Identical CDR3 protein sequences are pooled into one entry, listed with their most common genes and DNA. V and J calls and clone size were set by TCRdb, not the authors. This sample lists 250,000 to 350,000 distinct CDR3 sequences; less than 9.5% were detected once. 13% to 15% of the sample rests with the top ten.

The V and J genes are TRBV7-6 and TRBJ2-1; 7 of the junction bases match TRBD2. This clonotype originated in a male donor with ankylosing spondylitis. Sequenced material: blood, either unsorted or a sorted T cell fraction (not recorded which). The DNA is TGTGCCAGCAGCTTAGGGGGGGGTGGTGAGCAGTTCTTC. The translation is CASSLGGGGEQFF.